Detailed here is one T cell receptor (beta chain). The antigen it binds to is not known. The record has no base qualities; no much larger clone is one base away. TCR cDNA was synthesized by 5'RACE template switching, which introduced a universal primer site and unique molecular identifiers. cDNA synthesis was primed from both the TCR alpha and TCR beta constant segments. Library amplification used two PCR steps, and the second PCR step added sample barcodes and sequencing adapters. Sequencing of libraries was done on Illumina HiSeq 2500 (2x100 bp) or NovaSeq (2x150 bp). In the authors' own workflow: Demultiplexing of reads and collapsing into UMI consensus sequences were performed with MIGEC, and V(D)J alignment was carried out with MiXCR. Vaccine-responding clonotypes were defined with edgeR using replicate PBMC samples, requiring FDR below 0.01 and a log2 fold change above 5 up to day 15. Each bulk clonotype received a CD4 or CD8 identity based on whether the sequenced CD4 or CD8 repertoire contained that clonotype at higher abundance. TCRdb ran its own pipeline on the public reads, namely fastp trimming at Q25 and MiXCR clone calling, and kept in-frame beta chains. Each CDR3 protein appears once, grouped with its most common genes and DNA. V and J calls and clone size were set by TCRdb, not the authors. In all, the sample holds about 630,000 distinct CDR3 sequences, and around an eighth of those were seen once. Together, the top ten hold about 15% of the sample.

CDR1 and CDR2 (LGHNA, YNFKEQ) derive from the germline V gene. V loses 4 bases of germline sequence and J loses 6 bases, and the interval between the two ends is 9 bases. From its cysteine to its phenylalanine, the CDR3 spans 12 amino acids. Left in the record is the CDR3 DNA by itself, 36 bases read in frame from the first base. The data stem from a study of T cells after yellow fever vaccination (dated by TCRdb to between 2018 and 2020). For the study in its entirety: The SMART-Seq v4 Ultra Low Input RNA kit was used to prepare libraries from fractions with low cell numbers. Two healthy male donors, one aged 18 to 30 and one aged 30 to 40 years, made up the cohort. To follow T-cell clones before and after both primary and booster YFV17D yellow fever vaccination, bulk TCR alpha and beta repertoires underwent longitudinal sequencing. Blood was collected at multiple timepoints before and after primary and secondary immunization, and bulk PBMC replicates and cell subsets were isolated.

General conclusions and limits of the study: After the booster, most of the clones that had expanded following primary vaccination were detected again (almost 98% of CD4 and 85% to 90% of CD8), which suggests that memory was broadly maintained. The secondary T-cell response was weaker than the primary response but faster, peaking on day 5 instead of day 15. Computational filtering was required because FACS-sorted repertoires could contain abundant contaminating clonotypes from the bulk population. A small share of clonotypes occurred in both CD4 and CD8 compartments, likely arising from convergent recombination. The study included only a couple of donors, which limits how far the findings can be generalized.

The treatment or condition label, as the study defines it: live attenuated yellow fever vaccine strain. At every blood-draw timepoint, two biological replicates of bulk PBMCs were collected. PBMCs were isolated from peripheral blood using a standard Ficoll-Paque protocol. TriZol was used to extract RNA from bulk PBMCs, from CD4 and CD8 fractions, and from dextramer-positive and dextramer-negative fractions. The source material was PBMCs, sampled on the day of the yellow fever booster vaccination. This TCR was sampled from a man aged 25 to 45 who received the YFV17D yellow fever vaccine. The chain uses TRBV4-2 and TRBJ1-1; the D gene cannot be named for sure. The CDR3 protein sequence reads: CASSLSSSEAFF. Here is the DNA: TGTGCCAGCAGCCTATCGAGTTCTGAAGCTTTCTTT.